This T cell receptor beta chain was identified during a study of blood T cell repertoires in COVID-19 (dated by TCRdb to 2020 to 2022). In the study overall: Samples from collaborators originated in the United States, Italy and Spain and spanned both the acute and convalescent phases of COVID-19. The material from the prospective study consisted of cDNA or gDNA derived from T cells, B-cell-depleted T cells, or PBMCs. Where HLA class I and class II types were available, the types were taken from metadata supplied by the sample provider, not from assay-based typing. The samples were drawn from two sources: the first 160 participants of the ongoing ImmuneRACE study, and 950 to 1,500 subjects contributed by 6 global collaborators. Deeply sampled blood TCRbeta repertoires from subjects exposed to, actively infected with, or recovered from COVID-19 were included in the dataset. The repertoires were made available in a free public database intended to serve as a resource for research on the immune response to SARS-CoV-2. Sample metadata almost always included a de-identified subject ID, COVID-19 status, age in years and sex. Overall study results and their limits: The amount of clinical and demographic metadata varied by source and participant and was provided uncurated.

The immunoSEQ Assay, a bias-controlled multiplex PCR, was used to amplify TCRbeta CDR3 regions from genomic DNA. Per the source publication's procedure: Within the assay, amplification of reference gene primers was used to estimate how many nucleated cells each sample contained. To quantify the absolute abundance of each unique TCRbeta CDR3 rearrangement, sequence reads were collapsed and filtered. For each sample, productive Simpson clonality was calculated as the square root of Simpson's diversity index across productive rearrangements. TCRdb re-hosts the immuneACCESS table, in-frame sequences only. Its copies lack some clones; in the studies checked, an unresolved V gene accounts for under half of them, and the cause for the rest is not known. V and J calls and clone size come straight from that table; D and trimming were deduced from the DNA. This sample gives 200,000 to 250,000 clones in total; 86% of them show up just once. The leading ten clones occupy 6.2% of the sample.

In regard to this clone: No antigen is known for it. At one end, the junction sequence differs from germline, possibly due to a read error.

Whole blood was collected in K2EDTA tubes by collaborating institutions according to the institutions' own protocols. For TCRbeta analysis, collaborators shipped samples as frozen whole blood, isolated PBMCs, or DNA extracted from either of those sample types. The CDR3 holds 14 amino acids from the cysteine to the phenylalanine. Only the CDR3 DNA is retained, 42 bases long and in frame from the first base. The germline V gene (reference sequence) gives CDR1 as SSHAT and CDR2 as FNYEAQ. Input material: peripheral blood. This TCR was sampled from a man between 60 and 70 years old with acute or convalescent COVID-19. Recombination joined TRBV7-7 with TRBJ2-3, with the D gene uncertain. The encoded CDR3 is CASSLMSQADTQYF. The sequenced DNA is TGTGCTAGCAGCTTAATGAGTCAAGCAGATACGCAGTATTTT.